This TCR beta chain was identified in a study of blood T cell repertoires in COVID-19. V was pared by 5 bases and J by 5 bases, with 12 bases between. Germline V gene data show CDR1 as SEHNR and CDR2 as FQNEAQ (reference sequence). The CDR3 loop spans 13 amino acids. Libraries were prepared by immunoSEQ multiplex PCR; TCRdb keeps only in-frame clonotypes and omits some of them. This sample has about 330,000 clones, with about 92% found just once. The sequence was collected from a woman under 40 who had recovered from COVID-19. The rearrangement links TRBV7-9 to TRBJ2-5, with D possibly TRBD1 on 5 matching bases. Source material: PBMCs or T cells enriched from blood (not recorded which). The CDR3: CASSPGSYETQYF. The CDR3 region has the DNA TGTGCCAGCAGCCCAGGGTCATACGAGACCCAGTACTTC. The full variable domain, completed using reference TRBV7-9 and TRBJ2-5, is DTGVSQNPRHKITKRGQNVTFRCDPISEHNRLYWYRQTLGQGPEFLTYFQNEAQLEKSRLLSDRFSAERPKGSFSTLEIQRTEQGDSAMYLCASSPGSYETQYFGPGTRLLVL.